The source of this T cell receptor beta chain is a study of shared clonotypes between healthy human individuals. Study-level background: The people who gave samples were two women and a few men aged 18 to 49.

As handled by the study authors: In the immunoSEQ data, sequences were junction-only and lacked quality scores, so filtering differed. Generated by immunoSEQ multiplex PCR, the TCRdb table keeps only in-frame clones and is missing some. That table gives V, J and clone size, and the DNA gave D and trimming. The table has approximately 470,000 clones, approximately 80% seen once. Sequences were obtained from PBMCs. The sequence was collected from a woman aged 40 to 49 in good health. Some clones in this sample may be carry-over from other donors' samples.

The CDR3 loop is CASSPGTGTYNEQFF. The DNA of the CDR3 is TGCGCCAGCAGTCCCGGGACAGGGACCTACAATGAGCAGTTCTTC. This chain joins TRBV5-1 and TRBJ2-1; 9 bases align to TRBD1. This CDR3 has 15 amino acids. The V segment lost 5 bases and the J segment 2 bases; nucleotides outside the gene matches: 5. CDR1 and CDR2 (germline): SGHRS, YFSETQ.